This TCR beta chain appears in the sequencing data of a study of T cell responses to AZD1222 COVID-19 vaccine. At the level of the study: Second-dose recipients at about 4 or about 12 weeks were treated as one pooled group.

Germline CDR1 SGHTA, CDR2 FQGNSA. V lost 2 bases and J lost 10, with 9 bases in between. The CDR3 runs 13 residues. Sequenced by immunoSEQ multiplex PCR; TCRdb stores in-frame clones only, minus some. Of around 97,000 clones detected, 88% appear once; the ten largest clones hold roughly 22%. The TCR originated in an adult in good health. This chain links TRBV7-2 with TRBJ1-6, with a possible D match to TRBD1 (5 bases). The source was peripheral blood, collected on day 0 of AZD1222 vaccination. The CDR3: CASSLQGGSPLHF. The CDR3 nucleotides read TGTGCCAGCAGCTTACAGGGAGGGTCACCCCTCCACTTT.